This T cell receptor beta chain was found in a study of T-cell memory formation after mild COVID-19. One entry per CDR3 protein results from TCRdb running MiXCR on the 5' RACE reads. The repertoire consists of some 260,000 distinct CDR3 sequences, with approximately 16% occurring once and the leading ten covering 3.5%. This TCR was recovered from a man in his late teens or twenties who had mild COVID-19 (a few samples of this study predate the infection). Cell type and time point are not known. Material: PBMCs or a T cell subset sorted from them (not recorded which).

For the CDR3, the DNA is TGTGCCAGCAGTTACCAGGACGGCTCTGGAAACACCATATATTTT. Protein: CASSYQDGSGNTIYF. This chain joins TRBV6-5 and TRBJ1-3; D ambiguous. There are 15 residues in the CDR3. V was clipped by 2 bases and J by 0 bases, with 8 bases between them. Germline V gene lookup returns CDR1 MNHEY and CDR2 SVGAGI.